Below, 4 T cell receptor beta chains from the same sample are listed, as sequenced in a study of tumor-infiltrating lymphocytes in oesophageal squamous cell carcinoma. MiXCR, run by TCRdb on the PCR reads, gives a single entry per CDR3 protein. The table shows approximately 2,600 distinct CDR3 sequences, with about 16% occurring only once. The sample taken for sequencing was esophageal tumor tissue. These receptors all come from a male donor with esophageal squamous cell carcinoma.

By its share, this clonotype is large (0.1 to 1%). The V call is TRBV7-2, the J call TRBJ2-7, with 8 bases fitting TRBD1. The ends lost 1 base at V and 5 bases at J; junction bases unmatched: 4. Germline V gives CDR1 SGHTA, CDR2 FQGNSA. The CDR3 has 14 residues. CDR3 region: CASSLGQGRHEQYF. CDR3 nucleotides: TGTGCCAGCAGCTTAGGACAGGGGCGGCACGAGCAGTACTTC.

This clonotype occurred a few times. The rearrangement uses TRBV9 and TRBJ1-1, with a tentative D call TRBD1 (5 bases). Germline V gene lookup returns CDR1 SGDLS and CDR2 YYNGEE. CDR3 length equals 13 residues. V lost 0 bases and J 5 bases, leaving 8 bases between the germline ends. In nucleotides, the CDR3 is TGTGCCAGCAGCGTAGAGGGGTGGACTGAAGCTTTCTTT. Protein sequence: CASSVEGWTEAFF.

Ten or more counts support this clonotype. CDR3 sequence (DNA): TGTGCCAGCAGCTTGAGCGCCGCTAACTCTGGAAACACCATATATTTT. It yields the protein CASSLSAANSGNTIYF. The chain has TRBV5-6 and TRBJ1-3, with D unresolved. Trimming left V 1 base short and J 0 bases short, with 11 bases between. The CDR3 runs to 16 residues. Germline V gene lookup returns CDR1 SGHDT and CDR2 YYEEEE.

As to this clonotype: It is likely a read error, because the conserved phenylalanine at the end of the CDR3 is missing. No DNA is shown, since the ends of the CDR3 on it are uncertain; the CDR3 is the one TCRdb lists. CDR3 region: CASSLAGLEQYFGT. The chain is built from TRBV12-3 or TRBV12-4 and TRBJ2-5. The CDR3 is 14 residues long, ends included.